Listed here are 14 T cell receptor beta chains from one sample, sequenced in a study of identical twins. MiXCR was run by TCRdb on the 5' RACE reads, yielding one entry per CDR3 protein. Found here are under 500,000 distinct CDR3 sequences, roughly an eighth of them singletons; the top ten hold 0.95% to 1%. This sample was shared with a second study, whose subject was yellow fever vaccine responses in identical twins.

Material: CD4+ T cells sorted from blood. The source of these receptors is a woman aged 18-29 years in good health.

This clonotype was found a few times. The rearrangement uses TRBV14 and TRBJ1-4; TRBD1 might be the D (5 bases). CDR1 and CDR2 from the germline V gene are SGHDN and FVKESK. V lost 2 bases and J lost 6, with 13 bases in between. The CDR3 is 15 amino acids. The CDR3 here is CASSQLVGDHEKLFF. As DNA, the CDR3 is TGTGCCAGCAGCCAACTGGTCGGGGACCATGAAAAACTGTTTTTT.

This clonotype has only a few counts. The rearrangement uses TRBV15 and TRBJ2-1; TRBD2 matches 7 bases. With V trimmed by 1 base and J by 4 bases, 7 bases remained unmatched. CDR1 and CDR2 from the germline V gene are LNHNV and YYDKDF (reference sequence). The CDR3 spans 16 residues. In DNA form, the CDR3 reads TGTGCCACCAGCAGAGGAGCGGGACGACTTTACAATGAGCAGTTCTTC. This translates into CATSRGAGRLYNEQFF.

In its sample, this clonotype was seen many times. The chain recombines TRBV28 with TRBJ1-2, with D perhaps matching TRBD1 (5 bases). The germline V and J ends were trimmed by 2 bases and 7 bases, with 14 bases remaining between them. The CDR3 runs 14 residues. CDR1 and CDR2 from the germline V gene are MDHEN and SYDVKM. The CDR3: CASSLGAGFLGYTF. CDR3 nucleotide sequence: TGTGCCAGCAGTTTAGGTGCAGGGTTCCTTGGCTACACCTTC.

The table lists this clonotype with a few counts. The chain combines TRBV5-6 with TRBJ2-3; a possible D gene is TRBD1 (6 bases). Per the germline V gene, CDR1 is SGHDT and CDR2 is YYEEEE. This CDR3 has 15 residues. V lost 4 bases, J lost 1 base, and 13 bases lay in between. CDR3 DNA: TGTGCCAGCAGCCGGGACATTCCAGGCACAGATACGCAGTATTTT. Its protein is CASSRDIPGTDTQYF.

At least ten counts were recorded for this clonotype. Here the CDR3 DNA reads TGTGCCAGCAGCTCCGGACTAGCGGGACAGGGTGAGCAGTTCTTC. Its translation: CASSSGLAGQGEQFF. This sequence joins TRBV7-8 and TRBJ2-1; 12 nucleotides agree with TRBD2. CDR3 length equals 15 residues. Germline loops: CDR1 SGHVS, CDR2 FQNEAQ. Trimming removed 4 bases from V and 9 bases from J; junction bases left unmatched: 7.

With regard to this clonotype: One end of the junction is discordant with germline, which a read error may explain. This sequence joins TRBV12-3 or TRBV12-4 and TRBJ2-1; 14 bases agree with TRBD2. The CDR3 consists of 19 residues. CDR3 in DNA: TGTACCAGCGGCCCGTTATTTGGGACTAGCGGGGGCCTTGCCAATGAGCAGTTCTTC. It specifies CTSGPLFGTSGGLANEQFF.

This clonotype was observed a handful of times. J is TRBJ2-7 and V is TRBV2; D is possibly TRBD2 (5 bases). This CDR3 has 12 amino acids. V gave up 7 bases and J gave up 7 bases, with 14 bases separating them. The V gene's germline CDR1 is SNHLY and CDR2 FYNNEI. The CDR3 here is CASTRSSGEQYF. CDR3 bases: TGTGCCAGCACCAGGTCCTCGGGGGAGCAGTACTTC.

This clonotype was detected only a few times. The chain recombines TRBV12-3 or TRBV12-4 with TRBJ2-7; 7 nucleotides align to TRBD1. Trimming at V came to 10 bases and at J to 3 bases, leaving 9 bases not matched to a gene. This CDR3 has 13 residues. CDR3 region: CATARGFLYEQYF. CDR3 bases: TGTGCCACCGCCAGGGGGTTCCTCTACGAGCAGTACTTC.

The rearrangement joins TRBV11-1 to TRBJ2-3, with D maybe TRBD1 (5 bases). The CDR3 loop spans 14 amino acids. The germline gives CDR1 SGHAT, CDR2 FQDESV (reference sequence). V lost 0 bases, J lost 11 bases, and 15 bases lay in between. In DNA form, the CDR3 reads TGTGCCAGCAGCTTAGCGCTAGTGGTGGACAAGCAGTATTTT. Protein product: CASSLALVVDKQYF. Variable domain in full (rest from reference TRBV11-1 and TRBJ2-3): EAEVAQSPRYKITEKSQAVAFWCDPISGHATLYWYRQILGQGPELLVQFQDESVVDDSQLPKDRFSAERLKGVDSTLKIQPAELGDSAMYLCASSLALVVDKQYFGPGTRLTVL.

The table lists this clonotype with many counts. The genes are TRBV25-1 and TRBJ2-3; TRBD2 aligns across 8 bases. Germline V gene lookup returns CDR1 MGHDK and CDR2 SYGVNS. The CDR3 has 17 amino acids. V trimming: 4 bases; J trimming: 0 bases; junction bases outside the gene matches: 9. This CDR3 is CASSANLAGPSTDTQYF. The CDR3 nucleotides are TGTGCCAGCAGTGCCAACTTAGCGGGGCCTAGCACAGATACGCAGTATTTT.

This clonotype has a single count. The chain uses TRBV6-2 or TRBV6-3 and TRBJ1-1; D call uncertain. From germline, CDR1 is MNHEY and CDR2 SVGEGT. The CDR3 is 13 amino acids. V lost 6 bases and J lost 4, with 12 bases in between. The DNA of the CDR3 is TGTGCCAGCAGAACGGCCTCGGGCACTGAAGCTTTCTTT. It encodes CASRTASGTEAFF.

This clonotype appeared a few times. The J gene is TRBJ2-7, the V gene TRBV4-1; TRBD1 aligns across 7 bases. Per germline, CDR1 MGHRA and CDR2 YSYEKL. The CDR3 loop spans 14 amino acids. The V segment lost 0 bases and the J segment 4 bases; nucleotides outside the gene matches: 3. The CDR3 DNA follows: TGCGCCAGCAGCCAAGACAGGGGGTTTTACGAGCAGTACTTC. Protein product: CASSQDRGFYEQYF.

The gene calls are TRBV5-1 and TRBJ1-4, with 7 positions matching TRBD1. With 0 bases clipped from V and 3 bases from J, the junction kept 11 bases outside the gene matches. The CDR3 is 18 amino acids. Per germline, CDR1 SGHRS and CDR2 YFSETQ. CDR3 coding DNA: TGCGCCAGCAGCTTGGAGTTGACGGGTACAGGGGCTAATGAAAAACTGTTTTTT. It codes for CASSLELTGTGANEKLFF.

There are a few counts of this clonotype. This chain links TRBV4-1 with TRBJ2-1; 10 bases line up with TRBD1. The J segment lost 2 bases and the V segment lost 1 base, leaving 2 bases of the junction unmatched. This CDR3 contains 16 residues. CDR1 is MGHRA and CDR2 is YSYEKL in the germline V gene. CDR3 protein: CASSQVGQGAYNEQFF. The CDR3 nucleotides read TGCGCCAGCAGCCAAGTTGGACAGGGGGCCTACAATGAGCAGTTCTTC.